Below are 22 T cell receptor beta chains sequenced from a single sample in a study of prognosis after radiotherapy for stage I lung cancer. The authors amplified TCR beta CDR3 from genomic DNA using two-round multiplex PCR. Round-one PCR had primers specific to each TRBV and TRBJ gene. Using its own MiXCR run on the multiplex PCR reads, TCRdb lists one record per CDR3 protein. The table shows over 50,000 distinct CDR3 sequences, with approximately 30% occurring only once. The material sequenced was PBMCs, taken before or after stereotactic body radiation therapy (not recorded which). Source of these receptors: a donor aged 50 or older with non-small cell lung cancer.

This clonotype was seen repeatedly, ten times or more. The chain has TRBV5-1 and TRBJ2-5, with D possibly TRBD1 on 5 matching bases. V was pared by 4 bases and J by 1 base, with 11 bases between. CDR3 length: 14 amino acids. Germline-derived CDR1 and CDR2 are SGHRS and YFSETQ. The CDR3 protein is CASSEQGFQETQYF. The CDR3 coding sequence is TGCGCCAGCAGCGAGCAGGGCTTCCAAGAGACCCAGTACTTC.

To note about this clonotype: A far larger clone is one nucleotide away, so this likely arose from a read error. V usage is TRBV7-9 and J usage is TRBJ1-3; D not certain. V lost 0 bases and J 3 bases, leaving 9 bases between the germline ends. Germline loops: CDR1 SEHNR, CDR2 FQNEAQ (reference sequence). The CDR3 covers 15 residues. The CDR3 nucleotides are TGTGCCAGCAGCTTAGCAACATGGTATGGAAACACCATATATTTT. Protein product: CASSLATWYGNTIYF.

This clonotype was seen repeatedly, ten times or more. The chain employs TRBV28 and TRBJ2-7, with TRBD2 as a possible D gene (7 bases). V was shortened by 10 bases and J by 8 bases, with 24 bases between the two germline ends. Germline values: CDR1 MDHEN, CDR2 SYDVKM. The length of the CDR3 is 14 residues. In DNA form, the CDR3 reads TGTGCCACCAAAGTCGAGGGGAGGGGGGTTCAGCAGTACTTC. Translation gives CATKVEGRGVQQYF.

The J gene is TRBJ1-1, the V gene TRBV18; 7 bases align to TRBD1. The junction had 4 bases not matched to a gene; V was cut back by 2 bases and J by 1 base. The length of the CDR3 is 15 residues. The germline gives CDR1 KGHSH, CDR2 LQKENI. In nucleotides, the CDR3 is TGTGCCAGCTCACCAATACAGGGGAGGAACACTGAAGCTTTCTTT. Protein: CASSPIQGRNTEAFF.

This clonotype was observed at least ten times. The genes are TRBV5-1 and TRBJ2-1, with 7 bases fitting TRBD2. J lost 0 bases, V lost 0 bases, and 3 bases had no gene match. The CDR3 length is 16 residues. In germline, CDR1 is SGHRS, CDR2 YFSETQ. The CDR3 protein is CASSLAGLLSYNEQFF. In nucleotides, the CDR3 is TGCGCCAGCAGCTTGGCGGGACTACTCTCCTACAATGAGCAGTTCTTC.

Ten or more counts support this clonotype. This chain links TRBV24-1 with TRBJ1-1; D not certain. V was clipped by 6 bases and J by 6 bases, with 10 bases between them. Germline V gives CDR1 KGHDR, CDR2 SFDVKD. The CDR3 totals 12 residues. The CDR3 DNA reads TGTGCCACCAGTACGGAGGTCTCTGAAGCTTTCTTT. Translation gives CATSTEVSEAFF.

This clonotype was seen at least ten times. V and J are TRBV24-1 and TRBJ2-1, with no clear D. This CDR3 contains 12 residues. Germline lookup yields CDR1 KGHDR and CDR2 SFDVKD. V was trimmed by 3 bases and J by 4 bases, leaving 3 bases between them. CDR3 in DNA: TGTGCCACCAGTGATCCGTACAATGAGCAGTTCTTC. Its translation: CATSDPYNEQFF.

To note about this clonotype: A much more abundant neighbour one base away suggests this may be a read error. The chain couples TRBV6-1 to TRBJ2-7; no definite D call. Germline-derived CDR1 and CDR2 are MNHNS and SASEGT. The CDR3 loop spans 11 amino acids. The CDR3 sequence: CAGSESLGQYF. The CDR3 DNA reads TGTGCCGGCAGTGAGTCCCTGGGGCAGTACTTC.

Of note for this clonotype: With a much larger clone just one base away, this may be a read error. This rearrangement joins TRBV2 to TRBJ2-5; either TRBD1 or TRBD2 may supply D (5 bases each). Between the trimmed V and J ends, which lost 6 bases and 1 base, there was a span of 9 bases. The CDR3 spans 13 residues. Germline values: CDR1 SNHLY, CDR2 FYNNEI. The CDR3 loop is CASRTGPQETQYF. For the CDR3, the DNA is TGTGCCAGCAGGACGGGACCCCAAGAGACCCAGTACTTC.

This clonotype was picked up many times. V usage is TRBV2 and J usage is TRBJ1-3; no clear D gene. Germline V gene data show CDR1 as SNHLY and CDR2 as FYNNEI. This CDR3 spans 13 amino acids. The V gene lost 8 bases and the J gene lost 0 bases, with 8 bases spanning the gap. This CDR3 is CASVLNSGNTIYF. CDR3 DNA: TGTGCCAGCGTGCTCAACTCTGGAAACACCATATATTTT.

This clonotype was picked up many times. The chain links TRBV20-1 to TRBJ2-1, with 8 bases that match TRBD2. Per the germline V gene, CDR1 is DFQATT and CDR2 is SNEGSKA (reference sequence). V lost 2 bases, J lost 0 bases, and 9 bases stayed unmatched. CDR3 length: 17 amino acids. This chain's CDR3 is CSARSRSGVSSYNEQFF. DNA for the CDR3: TGCAGTGCTAGATCCCGTAGCGGGGTAAGCTCCTACAATGAGCAGTTCTTC.

In this sample, this clonotype turned up many times. The rearrangement joins TRBV28 to TRBJ1-2; D uncertain. CDR1 is MDHEN and CDR2 is SYDVKM in the germline V gene. This CDR3 comprises 12 residues. V was cut by 1 base and J by 8 bases, with 8 bases left in between. For the CDR3, the DNA is TGTGCCAGCAGTTTATCAGACTGGGGCTACACCTTC. It is translated as CASSLSDWGYTF.

This clonotype was recorded many times. The chain couples TRBV5-1 to TRBJ2-6; TRBD1 might be the D (6 bases). The ends were cut back, 4 bases at V and 6 bases at J, with 14 bases in the middle. Germline values: CDR1 SGHRS, CDR2 YFSETQ. The CDR3 is 15 amino acids. The DNA for the CDR3 is TGCGCCAGCAGCATTGGGGGCGCCGTGGCCAACGTCCTGACTTTC. The encoded protein is CASSIGGAVANVLTF. Full variable domain (outside the CDR3, taken from reference TRBV5-1 and TRBJ2-6): KAGVTQTPRYLIKTRGQQVTLSCSPISGHRSVSWYQQTPGQGLQFLFEYFSETQRNKGNFPGRFSGRQFSNSRSEMNVSTLELGDSALYLCASSIGGAVANVLTFGAGSRLTVL.

This clonotype was found many times. This sequence joins TRBV19 and TRBJ1-5; D might be TRBD1 (5 bases). The CDR3 spans 16 residues. Germline V gene lookup returns CDR1 LNHDA and CDR2 SQIVND (reference sequence). Trimming cost V 8 bases and J 0 bases, with 17 bases left between them. The DNA of the CDR3 is TGTGCCAGTCGCCGGGACGGTGCCTATAGCAATCAGCCCCAGCATTTT. Translation gives CASRRDGAYSNQPQHF.

This clonotype came up a few times. The rearrangement links TRBV5-4 to TRBJ1-2; 7 bases are shared with TRBD1. The junction had 11 bases not matched to a gene; V was cut back by 4 bases and J by 8 bases. Germline values: CDR1 SGHNT, CDR2 YYREEE (reference sequence). The CDR3 spans 14 residues. The CDR3 here is CASSRQGTLLGYTF. DNA of the CDR3: TGTGCCAGCAGCCGACAGGGAACCTTGTTGGGCTACACCTTC.

The V call is TRBV6-9, the J call TRBJ2-2; the D is unclear. Germline assignment: CDR1 MNHGY and CDR2 SVAAGI. Trimming stripped 3 bases from V and 5 bases from J, with 7 bases between. The CDR3 loop spans 13 amino acids. CDR3 DNA: TGTGCCAGCAGTTACGGGCGAACCGGGGAGCTGTTTTTT. Translation: CASSYGRTGELFF.

This clonotype showed up many times. V usage is TRBV6-5 and J usage is TRBJ2-1; D not resolved. In germline, CDR1 is MNHEY, CDR2 SVGAGI. CDR3 length equals 16 residues. Trimming stripped 0 bases from V and 2 bases from J, with 11 bases between. This chain's CDR3 is CASSYSAGRPYNEQFF. As DNA, the CDR3 is TGTGCCAGCAGTTACTCCGCCGGGCGGCCCTACAATGAGCAGTTCTTC.

The chain employs TRBV5-1 and TRBJ2-3; D gene unclear. Trimming stripped 0 bases from V and 2 bases from J, with 1 base between. The CDR3 covers 12 residues. The germline gives CDR1 SGHRS, CDR2 YFSETQ. In nucleotides, the CDR3 is TGCGCCAGCAGCTTGGCCACAGATACGCAGTATTTT. Protein: CASSLATDTQYF.

This clonotype occurred a few times. J is TRBJ2-5 and V is TRBV10-3; tentatively, D is TRBD1 (6 bases). CDR1 is ENHRY and CDR2 is SYGVKD in the germline V gene. CDR3 length: 14 residues. Between the trimmed V and J ends, which lost 6 bases and 1 base, there was a span of 12 bases. Here the CDR3 reads CAIRADRTQETQYF. For the CDR3, the DNA is TGTGCCATCAGGGCAGACAGGACCCAAGAGACCCAGTACTTC.

This clonotype was found once. This CDR3 is CASRLQGNTEAFF. CDR3 coding DNA: TGTGCCAGCAGACTACAGGGTAACACTGAAGCTTTCTTT. This rearrangement joins TRBV11-1 to TRBJ1-1; possibly TRBD1 for D (6 bases). Trimming shortened V by 6 bases and J by 2 bases, and 10 bases separated the two germline ends. CDR1 SGHAT and CDR2 FQDESV come from the germline V gene (reference sequence). The CDR3 spans 13 residues. The full variable domain, in which reference TRBV11-1 and TRBJ1-1 provide the parts outside the CDR3, is EAEVAQSPRYKITEKSQAVAFWCDPISGHATLYWYRQILGQGPELLVQFQDESVVDDSQLPKDRFSAERLKGVDSTLKIQPAELGDSAMYLCASRLQGNTEAFFGQGTRLTVV.

A remark on this clonotype: A single base separates this from a much larger clone, so it may be a read error. The DNA of the CDR3 is TGCAGTGCCTGGGACAGGGTGAGCGAGCAGTACTTC. Amino acids: CSAWDRVSEQYF. The chain has TRBV20-1 and TRBJ2-7; 9 bases agree with TRBD1. Trimming took 6 bases from V and 6 from J; bases not matched to a gene: 6. Germline assignment: CDR1 DFQATT and CDR2 SNEGSKA (reference sequence). This CDR3 is built from 12 residues.

As to this clonotype: This likely reflects a read error, since a far larger clone is one base away. V and J are TRBV6-1 and TRBJ1-5, with D possibly TRBD1 on 6 matching bases. Per germline, CDR1 MNHNS and CDR2 SASEGT. Trimming pared 6 bases from V and 6 bases from J, leaving 9 bases between. CDR3 size: 12 residues. As DNA, the CDR3 is TGTGCCAGCAGGCAGGGGTGTCAGCCCCAGCATTTT. Its translation is CASRQGCQPQHF.